The next 19 T cell receptor beta chains were all read from a single sample in a study of blood T cell repertoires in COVID-19. The assay was immunoSEQ multiplex PCR, and TCRdb's table has in-frame clones only and misses some. There are approximately 170,000 clones in the sample; approximately 80% occur only once, and roughly 12% lies in the top ten. Sequencing input: peripheral blood. The receptors were sampled from a woman aged 50 to 60 with acute or convalescent COVID-19.

The chain has TRBV9 and TRBJ2-2, with D perhaps TRBD1 (6 bases). CDR3 length equals 16 residues. Germline CDR1 is SGDLS and CDR2 is YYNGEE. V shed 4 bases and J shed 0 bases, with 13 bases lying between them. CDR3 sequence reads: CASSHKQGSNTGELFF. CDR3 sequence (DNA): TGTGCCAGCAGCCATAAACAGGGCTCGAACACCGGGGAGCTGTTTTTT.

In nucleotides, the CDR3 is TGTGCCAGCAGCTTAGACAGGGAGATCAACACCGGGGAGCTGTTTTTT. Protein sequence: CASSLDREINTGELFF. V gene TRBV7-2 combines with J gene TRBJ2-2; weak D call: TRBD1 (6 bases). The germline V and J ends were trimmed by 1 base and 2 bases, with 11 bases remaining between them. The CDR3 is 16 amino acids. Germline V lookup: CDR1 SGHTA, CDR2 FQGNSA.

Only one count was recorded for this clone. The same CDR3 also results from other DNA sequences found in this sample. The gene calls are TRBV7-2 and TRBJ2-5; 7 nucleotides align to TRBD2. The germline V gene encodes CDR1 SGHTA and CDR2 FQGNSA. The CDR3 spans 14 residues. The trim removed 1 base at V and 4 bases at J, leaving 3 bases unmatched. CDR3 DNA: TGTGCCAGCAGCTTAGGCGGGAGAGGAGAGACCCAGTACTTC. Residues: CASSLGGRGETQYF.

The chain couples TRBV11-3 to TRBJ2-6; a weak D match, TRBD1 (5 bases). This CDR3 spans 14 amino acids. Trimming left V 5 bases short and J 3 bases short, with 8 bases between. Germline V gene lookup returns CDR1 SGHNT and CDR2 YENEEA. CDR3 sequence: CASSLRDGANVLTF. The CDR3 bases are TGTGCCAGCAGCCTCAGGGATGGGGCCAACGTCCTGACTTTC.

This clone was counted at least ten times. This chain joins TRBV11-2 and TRBJ1-1; D might be TRBD1 (6 bases). CDR3 length: 17 amino acids. Looked up from germline, CDR1 is SGHAT and CDR2 is FQNNGV. Trimming pared 0 bases from V and 6 bases from J, leaving 20 bases between. The CDR3 here is CASSLDWQLVSGAEAFF. CDR3 nucleotide sequence: TGTGCCAGCAGCTTAGACTGGCAACTAGTATCAGGGGCTGAAGCTTTCTTT.

This chain joins TRBV2 and TRBJ1-1; no definite D call. The CDR3 spans 13 residues. Trimming shortened V by 3 bases and J by 6 bases, and 11 bases separated the two germline ends. Germline V gene lookup returns CDR1 SNHLY and CDR2 FYNNEI. The CDR3 coding sequence is TGTGCCAGCAGTGATGATCGGGGTGCTGAAGCTTTCTTT. This codes for CASSDDRGAEAFF. Combining the CDR3 with reference TRBV2 and TRBJ1-1 gives the whole variable domain EPEVTQTPSHQVTQMGQEVILRCVPISNHLYFYWYRQILGQKVEFLVSFYNNEISEKSEIFDDQFSVERPDGSNFTLKIRSTKLEDSAMYFCASSDDRGAEAFFGQGTRLTVV.

This clone was detected only a few times. The chain carries TRBV9 and TRBJ2-3; D is possibly TRBD1 (6 bases). V was clipped by 0 bases and J by 2 bases, with 13 bases between them. Germline CDR1 and CDR2: SGDLS and YYNGEE. The CDR3 is made up of 16 amino acids. The CDR3 DNA reads TGTGCCAGCAGCGTAGGGGGCAGGGGAACCACAGATACGCAGTATTTT. It is translated as CASSVGGRGTTDTQYF. The variable domain in full, completed from reference TRBV9 and TRBJ2-3, reads DSGVTQTPKHLITATGQRVTLRCSPRSGDLSVYWYQQSLDQGLQFLIQYYNGEERAKGNILERFSAQQFPDLHSELNLSSLELGDSALYFCASSVGGRGTTDTQYFGPGTRLTVL.

The rearrangement uses TRBV28 and TRBJ1-1, with 7 bases aligning to TRBD1. CDR1 is MDHEN and CDR2 is SYDVKM in the germline V gene. This CDR3 has 16 residues. With V trimmed by 3 bases and J by 0 bases, 7 bases remained unmatched. CDR3: CASSFNRGGLNTEAFF. The CDR3 nucleotides read TGTGCCAGCAGTTTTAACAGGGGTGGACTGAACACTGAAGCTTTCTTT.

V usage is TRBV24-1 and J usage is TRBJ2-1; D not certain. Trimming cost V 9 bases and J 5 bases, with 13 bases left between them. This CDR3 is built from 13 residues. In germline, CDR1 is KGHDR, CDR2 SFDVKD. CDR3 DNA sequence: TGTGCCACCCTAGGTGTCTCAAACAATGAGCAGTTCTTC. It specifies CATLGVSNNEQFF.

The chain recombines TRBV3-1 (or the pseudogene TRBV3-2) with TRBJ1-3; 10 nucleotides line up with TRBD1. Germline V gene sequence: CDR1 LGHDT, CDR2 YNNKEL (reference sequence). This CDR3 is built from 15 residues. Unmatched junction bases numbered 0, after V lost 1 base and J lost 3 bases. The CDR3 spells CASSQGTGGGNTIYF. The CDR3 nucleotides are TGTGCCAGCAGCCAAGGGACAGGGGGTGGAAACACCATATATTTT.

This clone was seen just once. The chain's CDR3 is CATRSRQVSYNEQFF. Here the CDR3 DNA reads TGTGCCACCAGAAGTAGACAGGTATCCTACAATGAGCAGTTCTTC. The chain employs TRBV24-1 and TRBJ2-1; tentatively, D is TRBD1 (6 bases). Germline CDR1 KGHDR, CDR2 SFDVKD. The ends were cut back, 7 bases at V and 1 base at J, with 13 bases in the middle. This CDR3 comprises 15 residues.

The CDR3 region has the DNA TGTGCCACCAGCAGAGATAGAGGAGGGATGGAAAACACCATATATTTT. Translating it yields CATSRDRGGMENTIYF. This sequence joins TRBV15 and TRBJ1-3; D unresolved. Germline CDR1 LNHNV, CDR2 YYDKDF (reference sequence). The CDR3 has 16 amino acids. Trimming left V 0 bases short and J 6 bases short, with 15 bases between.

The rearrangement joins TRBV4-1 to TRBJ2-1; 9 nucleotides match TRBD2. V gave up 1 base and J gave up 0 bases; unmatched junction bases: 7. Germline-derived CDR1 and CDR2 are MGHRA and YSYEKL. There are 18 residues in the CDR3. The DNA for the CDR3 is TGCGCCAGCAGCCAAGTGCGGGGGGGCTTAAGCTCCTACAATGAGCAGTTCTTC. Its protein is CASSQVRGGLSSYNEQFF.

This clone has just a few counts. CDR3 DNA sequence: TGTGCCAGCAGGAGTAGCAATCAGCCCCAGCATTTT. Residues: CASRSSNQPQHF. The chain carries TRBV28 and TRBJ1-5, with D unresolved. The V gene lost 6 bases and the J gene lost 0 bases, with 3 bases spanning the gap. This CDR3 is 12 amino acids long. Germline-derived CDR1 and CDR2 are MDHEN and SYDVKM.

The chain couples TRBV4-2 to TRBJ2-1; 11 bases map to TRBD2. Germline V gene sequence: CDR1 LGHNA, CDR2 YNFKEQ. This CDR3 region has 15 residues. Trimming cost V 2 bases and J 5 bases; bases outside gene matches: 2. This CDR3 reads CASSQLAGGNNEQFF. The CDR3 bases are TGTGCCAGCAGCCAACTAGCGGGAGGTAACAATGAGCAGTTCTTC.

V and J are TRBV11-1 and TRBJ1-6, with TRBD1 matching 9 bases. Trimming took 8 bases from V and 5 from J; bases not matched to a gene: 1. This CDR3 spans 13 amino acids. Per the germline V gene, CDR1 is SGHAT and CDR2 is FQDESV (reference sequence). CDR3 DNA sequence: TGTGCCAGCGGGGACAGGGATAATTCACCCCTCCACTTT. Translation: CASGDRDNSPLHF.

V is TRBV30 and J is TRBJ1-2; TRBD1 matches 8 bases. The CDR3 length is 15 residues. Germline V lookup: CDR1 GTSNPN, CDR2 SVGIG (reference sequence). The V gene end was trimmed by 0 bases and the J gene end by 0 bases; junction bases not matched to a gene: 3. The CDR3 DNA is TGTGCCTGGAGTGTGTCGGACAGGGCTAACTATGGCTACACCTTC. Amino acid sequence: CAWSVSDRANYGYTF. The variable domain in full, with the rest retrieved from reference TRBV30 and TRBJ1-2, is SQTIHQWPATLVQPVGSPLSLECTVEGTSNPNLYWYRQAAGRGLQLLFYSVGIGQISSEVPQNLSASRPQDRQFILSSKKLLLSDSGFYLCAWSVSDRANYGYTFGSGTRLTVV.

V is TRBV6-1 and J is TRBJ1-2; 12 nucleotides align to TRBD1. Germline V gene lookup returns CDR1 MNHNS and CDR2 SASEGT. V trimming: 0 bases; J trimming: 4 bases; junction bases outside the gene matches: 3. CDR3 length equals 16 residues. CDR3 DNA: TGTGCCAGCAGTGAAGCGGGGACAGGGGGCATCTATGGCTACACCTTC. Its protein product is CASSEAGTGGIYGYTF.

The chain carries TRBV28 and TRBJ1-2; no clear D gene. Germline CDR1 MDHEN, CDR2 SYDVKM. The CDR3 length is 15 residues. Trimming took 0 bases from V and 3 from J, leaving 11 bases between them. The CDR3 nucleotides read TGTGCCAGCAGTTTATGGTCGGAACAGTACTATGGCTACACCTTC. Translating it yields CASSLWSEQYYGYTF.